The 23 T cell receptor beta chains below were found in one sample sequenced in a study of CD8+CD57+ T cells in acquired aplastic anemia. Profiling that covered TCR beta VDJ and CDR3 relied on genomic DNA as its template. TCRdb reprocessed the reads via MiXCR and lists one record per CDR3 protein. The table includes 150,000 to 200,000 distinct CDR3 sequences, approximately 49% detected once. The sequencing input was sorted CD4+, CD8+, or CD8+CD57+ T cells (not recorded which) from PBMCs. The receptors shown here come from a human donor in good health.

A few counts support this clonotype. This chain joins TRBV12-3 or TRBV12-4 and TRBJ2-3; 8 nucleotides agree with TRBD2. The CDR3 loop spans 15 amino acids. V shed 6 bases, J shed 1 base, and the junction held 6 bases outside the gene matches. The CDR3 region is CASSLLGGGTDTQYF. As DNA, the CDR3 is TGTGCCAGCAGCCTCCTCGGGGGGGGCACAGATACGCAGTATTTT.

The V and J genes are TRBV5-8 and TRBJ2-7; D may be TRBD2 (6 bases). From germline, CDR1 is SGHTS and CDR2 YDEGEE. V dropped 1 base and J dropped 6 bases, with 8 bases sitting between them. The CDR3 covers 12 residues. The CDR3 DNA follows: TGTGCCAGCAGCTTGTTGGAGGGCGAGCAGTACTTC. This encodes CASSLLEGEQYF.

The chain recombines TRBV9 with TRBJ2-1; D gene uncertain. Germline CDR1 SGDLS, CDR2 YYNGEE. The CDR3 sequence is 13 residues long. V shed 0 bases and J shed 6 bases, with 7 bases lying between them. CDR3 coding DNA: TGTGCCAGCAGCGTAGCTGGGATCAATGAGCAGTTCTTC. This gives the protein CASSVAGINEQFF.

Concerning this clonotype itself: A read error may produce the germline difference seen at one junction end. The chain is built from TRBV6-5 and TRBJ1-3; 10 nucleotides agree with TRBD1. Germline V gene lookup returns CDR1 MNHEY and CDR2 SVGAGI. The length of the CDR3 is 16 residues. The CDR3 bases are TGTGCCAGCAGTTACTCGGGACAGGGGATTGGAAACACCATATGTTTT. As protein: CASSYSGQGIGNTICF.

Many counts were recorded for this clonotype. This CDR3 is CASSLIRPGPDTQYF. CDR3 DNA: TGTGCCAGCAGTTTAATCCGTCCGGGGCCAGATACGCAGTATTTT. The chain couples TRBV12-3 or TRBV12-4 to TRBJ2-3; the D call may be TRBD1 or TRBD2 (5 bases each). The CDR3 has 15 residues. The V end lost 2 bases, the J end lost 4 bases, and 13 bases lay between the germline ends.

The chain is built from TRBV20-1 and TRBJ1-5; D remains unclear. This CDR3 is built from 12 residues. V was trimmed by 1 base and J by 6 bases, leaving 7 bases between them. Germline V gene data show CDR1 as DFQATT and CDR2 as SNEGSKA (reference sequence). The CDR3 here is CSARGISQPQHF. The CDR3 bases are TGCAGTGCTAGAGGAATCTCTCAGCCCCAGCATTTT.

This chain links TRBV7-2 with TRBJ2-3; D ambiguous. The CDR3 sequence is 13 residues long. The germline V gene encodes CDR1 SGHTA and CDR2 FQGNSA. Trimming took off 5 bases at V and 4 bases at J, with 10 bases between the two ends. This CDR3 is CASSPHRPDTQYF. Written as DNA, the CDR3 is TGTGCCAGCAGCCCCCACCGTCCAGATACGCAGTATTTT.

About this clonotype: As the CDR3 is not closed by the conserved phenylalanine or tryptophan, this likely results from a read error. The chain is built from TRBV5-1 and TRBJ2-7; 7 bases align to TRBD2. This CDR3 is built from 15 residues. Germline CDR1 and CDR2: SGHRS and YFSETQ. V dropped 0 bases and J dropped 5; count of bases not matched to a gene: 8. CDR3 sequence (DNA): TGCGCCAGCAGCTTGGCCCAGCGGGATTTCAACGAGCAGTACCTC. As protein: CASSLAQRDFNEQYL.

V gene TRBV24-1 combines with J gene TRBJ1-6, with no clear D. The CDR3 has 14 amino acids. V was trimmed by 2 bases and J by 7 bases, leaving 8 bases between them. Germline V gene data show CDR1 as KGHDR and CDR2 as SFDVKD. In DNA form, the CDR3 reads TGTGCCACCAGTGATTCTGGCCGAAATTCACCCCTCCACTTT. It codes for CATSDSGRNSPLHF.

This clonotype has ten or more counts. The V call is TRBV7-3, the J call TRBJ1-5; D remains ambiguous. This CDR3 comprises 17 residues. CDR1 and CDR2 (germline): SGHTA, FQGTGA. The V end lost 1 base, the J end lost 7 bases, and 20 bases lay between the germline ends. CDR3: CASSLKGGNGQGQPQHF. In DNA, the CDR3 is TGTGCCAGCAGCTTAAAGGGAGGGAATGGTCAAGGGCAGCCCCAGCATTTT.

This clonotype has a count of ten or more. This chain connects TRBV7-2 to TRBJ1-1; the match to TRBD1 covers 8 bases. Germline CDR1 reads SGHTA; CDR2 reads FQGNSA. The CDR3 extends over 16 amino acids. V shed 5 bases and J 2 bases; nucleotides not matched to a gene: 10. Written as DNA, the CDR3 is TGTGCCAGCAGCGGCCCCGGACAGGGAAGTAACACTGAAGCTTTCTTT. It yields the protein CASSGPGQGSNTEAFF.

The chain joins TRBV2 to TRBJ2-7; tentative D call: TRBD2 (5 bases). The ends were cut back, 7 bases at V and 3 bases at J, with 13 bases in the middle. The CDR3 loop spans 13 amino acids. CDR1 is SNHLY, CDR2 FYNNEI, per germline. CDR3 protein: CASKLDGNYEQYF. The CDR3 bases are TGTGCCAGCAAGCTCGACGGGAACTACGAGCAGTACTTC.

There are many counts of this clonotype. This chain joins TRBV6-1 and TRBJ1-2; 8 bases map to TRBD1. Germline V gives CDR1 MNHNS, CDR2 SASEGT. This CDR3 spans 15 amino acids. J was trimmed by 4 bases and V by 5 bases; bases with no gene match: 9. The CDR3 spells CASSRDRRRSYGYTF. CDR3 nucleotide sequence: TGTGCCAGCAGTCGGGACAGGAGGAGGTCCTATGGCTACACCTTC.

About this clonotype: At one boundary the junction diverges from the germline segment, which might be a read error. The chain is built from TRBV12-3 or TRBV12-4 and TRBJ2-4, with 11 bases fitting TRBD1. The CDR3 loop spans 13 amino acids. The CDR3 DNA is TGCGCCAGCACTCCGGGACAGGGGGACATTCAGTACTTC. It encodes CASTPGQGDIQYF.

This clonotype was counted at least ten times. The chain recombines TRBV12-3 or TRBV12-4 with TRBJ1-6, with TRBD1 as a possible D gene (6 bases). Trimming pared 6 bases from V and 11 bases from J, leaving 14 bases between. This CDR3 spans 13 amino acids. For the CDR3, the DNA is TGTGCCAGCAGGCGACAGGAATTTACACCCCTCCACTTT. This codes for CASRRQEFTPLHF.

This clonotype was seen a single time. The chain uses TRBV10-3 and TRBJ2-7; the match to TRBD1 covers 7 bases. The V gene end was trimmed by 2 bases and the J gene end by 3 bases; junction bases not matched to a gene: 7. The germline gives CDR1 ENHRY, CDR2 SYGVKD. The CDR3 is 15 residues long. CDR3 DNA sequence: TGTGCCATCAGTGAGGACAGGGTCTTAGTCTACGAGCAGTACTTC. Residues: CAISEDRVLVYEQYF.

This chain connects TRBV4-2 to TRBJ2-1; 8 nucleotides match TRBD2. This CDR3 region has 15 residues. Germline V gene data show CDR1 as LGHNA and CDR2 as YNFKEQ. V shed 8 bases, J shed 0 bases, and the junction held 6 bases outside the gene matches. This chain's CDR3 is CASSDGTSSYNEQFF. The CDR3 coding sequence is TGTGCCAGCTCAGACGGGACTAGCTCCTACAATGAGCAGTTCTTC.

The chain recombines TRBV2 with TRBJ2-3; D remains unclear. The assigned J gene may be wrong: the sequence end matches TRBJ1-5 better. The CDR3 is 15 residues long. The germline V gene encodes CDR1 SNHLY and CDR2 FYNNEI. CDR3 amino acids: CASPPSGSGSDTQHF. DNA of the CDR3: TGTGCCAGTCCTCCTAGCGGGAGCGGCTCAGATACGCAGCATTTT.

This clonotype came up many times. The chain uses TRBV20-1 and TRBJ2-7; D tentatively reads TRBD1 or TRBD2 (5 bases each). The V gene's germline CDR1 is DFQATT and CDR2 SNEGSKA (reference sequence). Trimming removed 3 bases from V and 2 bases from J, with 20 bases in between. This CDR3 contains 16 residues. The CDR3 nucleotides read TGCAGTGCTAGCCGAATAAGGGGAGTTTCCACCTACGAGCAGTACTTC. Residues: CSASRIRGVSTYEQYF.

The V gene is TRBV20-1, the J gene TRBJ2-3; 15 bases align to TRBD2. This CDR3 has 17 residues. Looked up from germline, CDR1 is DFQATT and CDR2 is SNEGSKA (reference sequence). The J segment lost 10 bases and the V segment lost 1 base, leaving 12 bases of the junction unmatched. This chain's CDR3 is CSARAPGLAGGGWAQYF. The CDR3 DNA is TGCAGTGCTAGAGCCCCCGGACTAGCGGGAGGGGGGTGGGCGCAGTATTTT.

This clonotype has at least ten counts. V usage is TRBV20-1 and J usage is TRBJ2-7, with 9 bases lining up with TRBD2. J lost 6 bases, V lost 1 base, and 7 bases had no gene match. The germline V gene encodes CDR1 DFQATT and CDR2 SNEGSKA (reference sequence). The CDR3 consists of 14 residues. CDR3 sequence reads: CSARVGGRVGEQYF. The CDR3, as DNA: TGCAGTGCTAGAGTTGGCGGGAGGGTTGGCGAGCAGTACTTC.

A single count supports this clonotype. The gene calls are TRBV2 and TRBJ2-7, with a tentative D call TRBD1 (5 bases). This CDR3 is 14 amino acids long. CDR1 is SNHLY, CDR2 FYNNEI, per germline. Trimming took 7 bases from V and 7 from J, leaving 20 bases between them. The CDR3 nucleotides read TGTGCCAGCACTCCCTCCACTGCGTCAGGGGAGCAGTACTTC. Translated: CASTPSTASGEQYF.

The chain is built from TRBV11-1 and TRBJ1-6, with 7 bases matching TRBD1. Germline trimming cut 4 bases from V and 9 bases from J; bases unmatched to any gene: 9. Germline assignment: CDR1 SGHAT and CDR2 FQDESV (reference sequence). The CDR3 spans 15 residues. The CDR3 loop reads CASSSTIGQVSPLHF. The CDR3 DNA sequence: TGTGCCAGCAGCTCCACAATTGGACAGGTTTCACCCCTCCACTTT.